This is a list of T cell receptor beta chains from one sample in a study of response to subunit inactivated influenza vaccine. From the RT-PCR reads, TCRdb called clonotypes with MiXCR, one entry per CDR3 protein. The sample yields around 200,000 distinct CDR3 sequences, about a tenth seen once. Sequencing used non-naive T cells sorted from PBMCs, obtained on the day of vaccination. Every receptor here comes from a man aged 45-65 years who received an inactivated influenza vaccine. CDR3s include the opening cysteine and the closing phenylalanine or tryptophan. D genes are given only for firm matches. Size is omitted from some rows. Given values are once, few, many or a class for expanded clones.

clone_size,v_call,d_call,j_call,cdr3_nt,cdr3_aa
-,TRBV4-3,TRBD1,TRBJ1-2,TGCGCCAGCAGCCCGGGACAGGGGGACTATGGCTACACCTTC,CASSPGQGDYGYTF
many,TRBV12-3/TRBV12-4,-,TRBJ2-7,TGTGCCAGCAAGTTCCACAGCTCCTACGAGCAGTACTTC,CASKFHSSYEQYF
-,TRBV20-1,-,TRBJ2-2,TGCAGTGCTAGAGTGGGGGCAAGGGACACCGGGGAGCTGTTTTTT,CSARVGARDTGELFF
-,TRBV2,-,TRBJ2-3,TGTGCCAGCAGTGATTACTCCACAGATACGCAGTATTTT,CASSDYSTDTQYF
few,TRBV7-9,-,TRBJ2-7,TGTGCCAGCGGAACACCTTGGGGCGGTAACGAGCAGTACTTC,CASGTPWGGNEQYF
-,TRBV19,TRBD1,TRBJ1-1,TGTGCCAGTACCCCCGACAGGGGGCGAAACACTGAAGCTTTCTTT,CASTPDRGRNTEAFF
-,TRBV6-5,-,TRBJ2-6,TGTGCCAGCAGTTACTCGATGTTCGGGGCCAACGTCCTGACTTTC,CASSYSMFGANVLTF
-,TRBV15,-,TRBJ2-7,TGTGCCACCAGCAGAGGGACGTGGGGCTTGGGGGGCGAGCAGTACTTC,CATSRGTWGLGGEQYF
-,TRBV7-3,-,TRBJ2-5,TGTGCCAGCAGCAAGCAACCGGGGATCAAAGAGACCCAGTACTTC,CASSKQPGIKETQYF
-,TRBV28,-,TRBJ2-7,TGTGCCAGCAGTTTATCACAGTCGGGGGAGCAGTACTTC,CASSLSQSGEQYF
few,TRBV27,-,TRBJ1-2,TGTGCCAGCAGTTTGAGAGTCCATAGTGGCTACACCTTC,CASSLRVHSGYTF
-,TRBV7-3,-,TRBJ2-6,TGTGCCAGCAGCTTGAGACAGGACCCCTCTGGGGCCAACGTCCTGACTTTC,CASSLRQDPSGANVLTF
few,TRBV20-1,-,TRBJ2-5,TGCAGTGCTAGGCGGACAGCGCTGGGGGAGACCCAGTACTTC,CSARRTALGETQYF
few,TRBV15,-,TRBJ2-3,TGTGCCACCAGCAGAGATCCTGGGAGACGGACAGATACGCAGTATTTT,CATSRDPGRRTDTQYF
many,TRBV5-1,TRBD2,TRBJ2-7,TGCGCCAGCAGCTTGGTCGGGGGGGAATACGAGCAGTACTTC,CASSLVGGEYEQYF
few,TRBV20-1,TRBD1,TRBJ2-5,TGCAGTGCTTCTTCCGGACAGGGTATGAAGACCCAGTACTTC,CSASSGQGMKTQYF
few,TRBV5-6,-,TRBJ2-7,TGTGCCAGCAGCTTGGGATCGGCCTACTTCGTCGTGTACGAGCAGTACTTC,CASSLGSAYFVVYEQYF
few,TRBV2,TRBD1,TRBJ1-5,TGTGCCAGCAGTGTACAGGGGAGCAATCAGCCCCAGCATTTT,CASSVQGSNQPQHF
few,TRBV5-1,TRBD1,TRBJ1-2,TGCGCCAGCAGCTTGGAAAGGACAGGGGGCCATGGCTACACCTTC,CASSLERTGGHGYTF
-,TRBV24-1,TRBD1,TRBJ2-1,TGTGCCACCAGAGAGACAGGGCGGATGGATGAGCAGTTCTTC,CATRETGRMDEQFF
-,TRBV28,-,TRBJ2-7,TGTGCCAGTTTAAGGGGGGGCGGTTCCTACGAGCAGTACTTC,CASLRGGGSYEQYF
-,TRBV3-1,-,TRBJ2-2,TGTGCCAGCACTTCATCGGTGGCCGGGGAGCTGTTTTTT,CASTSSVAGELFF
many,TRBV12-3/TRBV12-4,-,TRBJ2-1,TGTGCCACCCAACAGGGCTACGGCAATGAGCAGTTCTTC,CATQQGYGNEQFF
-,TRBV2,TRBD1,TRBJ1-1,TGTGCCAGCAGTGAACAGGACAGGGTCACTGAAGCTTTCTTT,CASSEQDRVTEAFF
-,TRBV6-2/TRBV6-3,TRBD2,TRBJ2-3,TGTGCCAGCAGGTACCCGGGGAGGGGTACAGATACGCAGTATTTT,CASRYPGRGTDTQYF
many,TRBV12-3/TRBV12-4,-,TRBJ1-1,TGTGCCAGCAGTGCCGGGACACCAACTGAATCTTTCTTT,CASSAGTPTESFF
many,TRBV15,-,TRBJ1-6,TGTGCCACCAGCCTGGACATCTATAATTCACCCCTCCACTTT,CATSLDIYNSPLHF
many,TRBV27,TRBD2,TRBJ2-1,TGTGCCAGCAGTTTGTTCGCGGGAGGGCGCAATGAGCAGTTCTTC,CASSLFAGGRNEQFF
-,TRBV12-3/TRBV12-4,TRBD2,TRBJ2-2,TGTGCCAGCAGCCCCCCGGGACTAGCGGGAGTCGGGGAGCTGTTTTTT,CASSPPGLAGVGELFF
-,TRBV6-1,TRBD1,TRBJ1-5,TGTGCCAGCGAACAGGGGTCCTACAATCAGCCCCAGCATTTT,CASEQGSYNQPQHF
few,TRBV20-1,TRBD2,TRBJ2-2,TGCTGTGCTAGAGACCTAGCGGGAGCTAGTACCGGGGAGCTGTTTTTT,CCARDLAGASTGELFF
many,TRBV6-2/TRBV6-3,TRBD1,TRBJ2-3,TGTGCCAGCAGTCATCCGGGACAGGGGACAGATACGCAGTATTTT,CASSHPGQGTDTQYF
many,TRBV20-1,-,TRBJ2-3,TGCAGTGCTAGAGATTTTTCCGGGGGTAACACAGATACGCAGTATTTT,CSARDFSGGNTDTQYF
-,TRBV6-2/TRBV6-3,-,TRBJ2-2,TGTGCCAGCAGCCCCAATGAGATCACCGGGGAGCTGTTTTTT,CASSPNEITGELFF